This T cell receptor beta chain appears in the sequencing data of a study of T cell changes during pregnancy in multiple sclerosis. V trimming: 3 bases; J trimming: 2 bases; junction bases outside the gene matches: 17. Looked up from germline, CDR1 is SGHRS and CDR2 is YFSETQ. CDR3 length equals 18 residues. Some clones are missing from TCRdb's copy, which holds only in-frame ones; the method was immunoSEQ multiplex PCR. The sample includes around 100,000 clones, about 91% of them seen just once. Sequenced material: peripheral blood, taken in the second trimester of pregnancy. This TCR derives from a female donor with multiple sclerosis, enrolled in a pregnancy study. The V and J genes are TRBV5-1 and TRBJ2-7, with TRBD2 identical over 7 bases. The DNA of the CDR3 is TGCGCCAGCAGCTCCGGGAAGACTAGCCCGAGGCGCCCCTACGAGCAGTACTTC. Its protein product is CASSSGKTSPRRPYEQYF.